This T cell receptor (beta chain) was sequenced during a study of T-cell reconstitution after alpha-beta-depleted transplantation in children. In germline, CDR1 is LGHNA, CDR2 YSLEER. V dropped 2 bases and J dropped 3 bases, with 26 bases sitting between them. The CDR3 length is 19 residues. For TCRbeta, the library was prepared with unique molecular identifiers. One entry per CDR3 protein, called by TCRdb with MiXCR from the PCR reads. Altogether a few hundred thousand distinct CDR3 sequences are present, approximately 12% being singletons, with the ten largest covering around 6.1%. J is TRBJ2-7 and V is TRBV4-3, with D maybe TRBD2 (7 bases). The TCR originated in a human donor who donated a stem cell graft to a child with combined immunodeficiency. Sequencing was performed on PBMCs from the stem cell graft donor, taken from the stem cell graft. The CDR3 protein is CASSQSPLGGLIGLYEQYF. The CDR3 coding sequence is TGCGCCAGCAGCCAATCCCCCTTGGGGGGGCTAATCGGGCTCTACGAGCAGTACTTC.